The 23 T cell receptor beta chains below all came from one sample that was sequenced in a study of T cell repertoires in cytomegalovirus infection. TCRdb redid the calling of the reads with MiXCR, one entry per CDR3 protein. The sample lists 76,000 or so distinct CDR3 sequences; 3.7% were seen once. Sequenced: PBMCs. These receptors were obtained from a human donor in good health (CMV status not recorded). Some clones in this sample may be carry-over from other donors' samples.

This clonotype was recorded many times. The J gene is TRBJ1-1, the V gene TRBV11-2, with 8 bases identical to TRBD1. V shed 4 bases, J shed 4 bases, and the junction held 14 bases outside the gene matches. The CDR3 length is 17 residues. Germline V gene sequence: CDR1 SGHAT, CDR2 FQNNGV. The CDR3 reads CASSSSTGALVSTEAFF. In nucleotides, the CDR3 is TGTGCCAGCAGCTCCTCGACAGGGGCCCTTGTAAGCACTGAAGCTTTCTTT.

At least ten counts were recorded for this clonotype. The chain carries TRBV7-7 and TRBJ2-3, with unresolved D. CDR3 length equals 14 residues. V was cut by 7 bases and J by 3 bases, with 14 bases left in between. Germline V lookup: CDR1 SSHAT, CDR2 FNYEAQ (reference sequence). CDR3 nucleotides: TGTGCCAGCAACGCTCGGTACGGGACAGATACGCAGTATTTT. This sequence encodes CASNARYGTDTQYF.

The sample holds many counts of this clonotype. Here the CDR3 reads CSAMVRGETQYF. For the CDR3, the DNA is TGCAGTGCTATGGTCAGGGGAGAGACCCAGTACTTC. V usage is TRBV20-1 and J usage is TRBJ2-5; D possibly corresponds to TRBD1 (6 bases). The CDR3 loop spans 12 amino acids. The V gene lost 4 bases and the J gene lost 4 bases, with 10 bases spanning the gap. Germline CDR1 and CDR2: DFQATT and SNEGSKA (reference sequence).

Ten or more counts support this clonotype. This chain links TRBV7-2 with TRBJ2-6; D unclear. There are 12 residues in the CDR3. Per germline, CDR1 SGHTA and CDR2 FQGNSA. Between the trimmed V and J ends, which lost 6 bases and 3 bases, there was a span of 3 bases. DNA for the CDR3: TGTGCCAGCAGAGGTGGGGCCAACGTCCTGACTTTC. Encoded protein: CASRGGANVLTF.

Regarding this clonotype: This may be a read error: a much more frequent sequence differs by one nucleotide. This rearrangement joins TRBV7-9 to TRBJ1-5; tentatively, D is TRBD1 (6 bases). The CDR3 has 15 residues. V dropped 5 bases and J dropped 1 base, with 12 bases sitting between them. Germline V gene sequence: CDR1 SEHNR, CDR2 FQNEAQ (reference sequence). The DNA for the CDR3 is TGTGCCAGCAGCACCTCAGGGGAAAGCAATCAGCCCCAGCATTTT. Encoded protein: CASSTSGESNQPQHF.

This clonotype showed up many times. CDR3 sequence reads: CASLAPTGPYEQYF. CDR3 in DNA: TGTGCCAGCCTCGCCCCGACAGGGCCCTACGAGCAGTACTTC. The V call is TRBV6-9, the J call TRBJ2-7; 7 bases agree with TRBD1. The CDR3 totals 14 residues. Trimming at V came to 8 bases and at J to 2 bases, leaving 9 bases not matched to a gene. Germline V gene data show CDR1 as MNHGY and CDR2 as SVAAGI.

This clonotype was picked up many times. The chain combines TRBV7-2 with TRBJ2-5; no firm D call. The CDR3 consists of 13 residues. Germline CDR1 and CDR2: SGHTA and FQGNSA. Trimming removed 3 bases from V and 1 base from J, with 6 bases in between. The CDR3 nucleotides read TGTGCCAGCAGCTTGAAGATCCAAGAGACCCAGTACTTC. Translation gives CASSLKIQETQYF.

This clonotype was recorded at least ten times. J is TRBJ1-6 and V is TRBV6-5, with D perhaps TRBD1 (5 bases). V dropped 1 base and J dropped 8 bases, with 12 bases sitting between them. The V gene's germline CDR1 is MNHEY and CDR2 SVGAGI. This CDR3 has 15 residues. This CDR3 is CASSYWGRGDSPLHF. CDR3 coding DNA: TGTGCCAGCAGTTACTGGGGTCGGGGGGATTCACCCCTCCACTTT.

The table lists this clonotype with many counts. The chain has TRBV6-5 and TRBJ2-2; D might be TRBD1 (6 bases). The germline gives CDR1 MNHEY, CDR2 SVGAGI. The CDR3 extends over 14 amino acids. V was trimmed by 8 bases and J by 8 bases, leaving 18 bases between them. CDR3 protein: CASAHRAEWGELFF. DNA for the CDR3: TGTGCCAGCGCCCACAGGGCGGAGTGGGGGGAGCTGTTTTTT.

This clonotype was seen repeatedly, ten times or more. This rearrangement joins TRBV27 to TRBJ1-4; TRBD1 agrees at 8 bases. Germline CDR1 is MNHEY and CDR2 is SMNVEV (reference sequence). This CDR3 is 15 amino acids long. J lost 10 bases, V lost 6 bases, and 13 bases had no gene match. The CDR3 spells CASSPRTGLSTKLFF. The CDR3, as DNA: TGTGCCAGCAGCCCCCGGACAGGGCTCTCTACAAAACTGTTTTTT. Full variable domain (rest looked up from reference TRBV27 and TRBJ1-4): EAQVTQNPRYLITVTGKKLTVTCSQNMNHEYMSWYRQDPGLGLRQIYYSMNVEVTDKGDVPEGYKVSRKEKRNFPLILESPSPNQTSLYFCASSPRTGLSTKLFFGSGTQLSVL.

This clonotype has at least ten counts. The chain employs TRBV7-9 and TRBJ2-7; 8 bases match TRBD1. The V gene end was trimmed by 5 bases and the J gene end by 3 bases; junction bases not matched to a gene: 6. Germline V gene data show CDR1 as SEHNR and CDR2 as FQNEAQ (reference sequence). This CDR3 region has 14 residues. CDR3 nucleotide sequence: TGTGCCAGCAGCCGGACAGGGTTCGTCTACGAGCAGTACTTC. This encodes CASSRTGFVYEQYF.

This clonotype has a count of ten or more. This sequence joins TRBV30 and TRBJ2-7; D unclear. The CDR3 contains 13 residues. The V end was cut by 3 bases, the J end by 2 bases, with 11 bases between. Germline CDR1 and CDR2: GTSNPN and SVGIG (reference sequence). The CDR3 is CAWSVNRAYEQYF. In DNA form, the CDR3 reads TGTGCCTGGAGCGTTAACAGAGCCTACGAGCAGTACTTC.

This clonotype was picked up many times. This rearrangement joins TRBV20-1 to TRBJ1-6; D not certain. The CDR3 covers 17 residues. From germline, CDR1 is DFQATT and CDR2 SNEGSKA (reference sequence). Trimming removed 3 bases at V and 4 bases at J, with 19 bases between. CDR3 loop: CSASSPPGKAYNSPLHF. The DNA for the CDR3 is TGCAGTGCTAGTTCCCCCCCGGGAAAAGCTTATAATTCACCCCTCCACTTT.

This clonotype came up many times. The gene calls are TRBV12-3 or TRBV12-4 and TRBJ1-2; 8 nucleotides line up with TRBD1. CDR3 length: 16 residues. V trimming: 4 bases; J trimming: 4 bases; junction bases outside the gene matches: 11. The DNA for the CDR3 is TGTGCCAGCAGTTCCAGAGGACAGGGAAGTTTCTATGGCTACACCTTC. As protein: CASSSRGQGSFYGYTF.

Ten or more counts support this clonotype. This sequence joins TRBV6-2 or TRBV6-3 and TRBJ2-3; 9 bases align to TRBD2. The V and J ends lost 5 bases and 6 bases, in that order; junction bases with no gene match: 12. The CDR3 extends over 16 amino acids. Germline assignment: CDR1 MNHEY and CDR2 SVGEGT. The CDR3 DNA sequence: TGTGCCAGCAGTCCCCATGGGAGCGGGGGGACGGATACGCAGTATTTT. Its translation is CASSPHGSGGTDTQYF.

There are many counts of this clonotype. This chain uses TRBV7-6 with TRBJ1-4; D gene ambiguous. Trimming removed 6 bases at V and 5 bases at J, with 16 bases between. The CDR3 consists of 15 residues. In germline, CDR1 is SGHVS, CDR2 FNYEAQ. This CDR3 is CASSVGIEANEKLFF. Here the CDR3 DNA reads TGTGCCAGCAGTGTGGGGATCGAGGCGAATGAAAAACTGTTTTTT. The full variable domain, its missing parts supplied by reference TRBV7-6 and TRBJ1-4, is GAGVSQSPRYKVTKRGQDVALRCDPISGHVSLYWYRQALGQGPEFLTYFNYEAQQDKSGLPNDRFSAERPEGSISTLTIQRTEQRDSAMYRCASSVGIEANEKLFFGSGTQLSVL.

This clonotype was detected many times. Written as DNA, the CDR3 is TGTGCCAGCAGTTTCAACAGGGTTTTTGATTCTGGAGAGCAGTACTTC. Amino acids: CASSFNRVFDSGEQYF. The rearrangement uses TRBV5-5 and TRBJ2-7, with D maybe TRBD1 (6 bases). From germline, CDR1 is SGHKS and CDR2 YYEKEE (reference sequence). With 5 bases removed from V and 7 bases from J, the gap between germline ends came to 25 bases. This CDR3 has 16 residues.

This clonotype has at least ten counts. The chain combines TRBV6-2 or TRBV6-3 with TRBJ2-7, with D perhaps TRBD1 (6 bases). This CDR3 region has 15 residues. The ends were cut back, 6 bases at V and 0 bases at J, with 15 bases in the middle. Per germline, CDR1 MNHEY and CDR2 SVGEGT. CDR3 region: CASRLDSVGSYEQYF. CDR3 sequence (DNA): TGTGCCAGCAGACTGGACAGTGTGGGCTCCTACGAGCAGTACTTC.

This clonotype was seen at least ten times. The V and J genes are TRBV2 and TRBJ2-3; D gene uncertain. In germline, CDR1 is SNHLY, CDR2 FYNNEI. The CDR3 has 14 amino acids. Trimming took off 6 bases at V and 6 bases at J, with 16 bases between the two ends. This CDR3 reads CASRPTLRSDTQYF. In DNA, the CDR3 is TGTGCCAGCAGACCAACGCTTCGGTCGGATACGCAGTATTTT.

This clonotype was counted at least ten times. This chain connects TRBV11-3 to TRBJ1-1; D gene uncertain. Trimming stripped 5 bases from V and 0 bases from J, with 4 bases between. There are 12 residues in the CDR3. Germline CDR1 reads SGHNT; CDR2 reads YENEEA. The CDR3 sequence: CASSQMNTEAFF. Here the CDR3 DNA reads TGTGCCAGCAGCCAGATGAACACTGAAGCTTTCTTT.

The sample holds many counts of this clonotype. J is TRBJ1-1 and V is TRBV7-2; D gene ambiguous. With 3 bases removed from V and 4 bases from J, the gap between germline ends came to 6 bases. The germline V gene encodes CDR1 SGHTA and CDR2 FQGNSA. The CDR3 length is 12 residues. CDR3 protein: CASSFLGTEAFF. The CDR3 nucleotides are TGTGCCAGCAGCTTCTTGGGCACTGAAGCTTTCTTT.

This clonotype appeared many times. The CDR3 reads CASSPDVGGTYTEAFF. CDR3 coding DNA: TGTGCCAGCAGTCCCGATGTGGGCGGCACATACACTGAAGCTTTCTTT. The chain links TRBV6-2 or TRBV6-3 to TRBJ1-1; D uncertain. There are 16 residues in the CDR3. The V gene lost 5 bases and the J gene lost 3 bases, with 19 bases spanning the gap. The V gene's germline CDR1 is MNHEY and CDR2 SVGEGT.

This clonotype showed up many times. The genes are TRBV20-1 and TRBJ1-1; D perhaps matches TRBD1 (5 bases). Between the trimmed V and J ends, which lost 3 bases and 7 bases, there was a span of 15 bases. CDR1 is DFQATT and CDR2 is SNEGSKA in the germline V gene (reference sequence). CDR3 size: 13 residues. In DNA form, the CDR3 reads TGCAGTGCTAGTAAGGGGCGGGTGGATGAAGCTTTCTTT. It is translated as CSASKGRVDEAFF.